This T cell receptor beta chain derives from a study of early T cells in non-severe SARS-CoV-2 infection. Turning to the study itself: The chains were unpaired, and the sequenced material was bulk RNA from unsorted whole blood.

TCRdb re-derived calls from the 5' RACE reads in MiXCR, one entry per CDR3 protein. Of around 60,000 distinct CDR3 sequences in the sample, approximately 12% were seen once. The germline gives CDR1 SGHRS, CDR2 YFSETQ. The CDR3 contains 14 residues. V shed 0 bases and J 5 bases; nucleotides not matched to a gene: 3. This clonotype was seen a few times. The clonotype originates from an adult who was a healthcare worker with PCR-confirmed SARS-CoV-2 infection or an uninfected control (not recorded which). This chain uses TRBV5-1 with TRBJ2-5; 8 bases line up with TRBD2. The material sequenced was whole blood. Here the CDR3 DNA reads TGCGCCAGCAGCTTGGTTAGCGGGGATGAGACCCAGTACTTC. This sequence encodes CASSLVSGDETQYF.